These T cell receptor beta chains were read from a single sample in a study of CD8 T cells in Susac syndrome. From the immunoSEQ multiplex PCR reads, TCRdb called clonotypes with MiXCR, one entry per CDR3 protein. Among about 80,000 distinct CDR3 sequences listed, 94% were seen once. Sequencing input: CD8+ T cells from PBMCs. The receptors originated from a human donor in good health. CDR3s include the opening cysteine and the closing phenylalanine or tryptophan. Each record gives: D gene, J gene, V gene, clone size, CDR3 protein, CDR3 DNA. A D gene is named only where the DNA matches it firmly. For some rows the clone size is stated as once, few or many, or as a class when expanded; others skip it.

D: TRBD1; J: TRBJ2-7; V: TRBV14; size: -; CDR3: CASSHPGQGAYEQYF; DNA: TGTGCCAGCAGCCACCCGGGACAGGGGGCCTACGAGCAGTACTTC
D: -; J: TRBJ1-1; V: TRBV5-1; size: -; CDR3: CASSLVPEAFF; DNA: TGCGCCAGCAGCTTGGTCCCCGAAGCTTTCTTT
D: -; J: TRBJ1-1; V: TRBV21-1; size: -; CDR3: CASSNQSRTRHTEAFF; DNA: TGTGCCAGCAGCAATCAGAGTAGGACCCGGCACACTGAAGCTTTCTTT
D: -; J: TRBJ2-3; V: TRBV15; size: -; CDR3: CATSKVETDTQYF; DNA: TGTGCCACCAGCAAAGTAGAAACAGATACGCAGTATTTT
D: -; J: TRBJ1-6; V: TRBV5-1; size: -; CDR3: CASSLETVNNSPLHF; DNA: TGCGCCAGCAGCTTGGAAACAGTAAATAATTCACCCCTCCACTTT
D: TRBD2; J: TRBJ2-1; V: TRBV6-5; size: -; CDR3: CASRTSGELDEQFF; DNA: TGTGCCAGCAGAACTAGCGGGGAACTGGATGAGCAGTTCTTC
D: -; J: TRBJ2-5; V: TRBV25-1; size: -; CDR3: CASSEGRRGAQYF; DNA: TGTGCCAGCAGTGAAGGACGGCGAGGGGCCCAGTACTTC
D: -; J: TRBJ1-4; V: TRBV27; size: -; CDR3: CASSFEYTNEKLFF; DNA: TGTGCCAGCAGTTTCGAGTACACTAATGAAAAACTGTTTTTT
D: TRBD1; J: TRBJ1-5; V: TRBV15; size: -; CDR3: CATSKQGGRPQHF; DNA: TGTGCCACCAGCAAACAGGGGGGGAGGCCCCAGCATTTT
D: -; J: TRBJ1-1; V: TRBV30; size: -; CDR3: CAWSVRVLRRIGNTEAFF; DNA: TGTGCCTGGAGTGTACGTGTGTTACGACGGATAGGGAACACTGAAGCTTTCTTT
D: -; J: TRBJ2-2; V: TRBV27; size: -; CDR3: CASSVTIRPRGGELFF; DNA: TGTGCCAGCAGTGTAACCATAAGGCCGCGGGGCGGGGAGCTGTTTTTT
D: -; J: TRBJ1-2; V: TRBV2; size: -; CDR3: CASSFAGGNPYGYTF; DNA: TGTGCCAGCAGTTTCGCGGGGGGCAACCCCTATGGCTACACCTTC
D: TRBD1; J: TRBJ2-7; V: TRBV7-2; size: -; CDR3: CASSLNSWDRVNEQYF; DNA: TGTGCCAGCAGCTTAAACTCCTGGGACAGGGTAAACGAGCAGTACTTC
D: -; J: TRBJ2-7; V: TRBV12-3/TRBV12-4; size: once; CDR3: CASTKTPYEQYF; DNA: TGTGCCAGCACCAAAACGCCCTACGAGCAGTACTTC
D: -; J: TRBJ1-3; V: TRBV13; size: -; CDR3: CASSFWESGNTIYF; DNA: TGTGCCAGCAGCTTCTGGGAATCTGGAAACACCATATATTTT
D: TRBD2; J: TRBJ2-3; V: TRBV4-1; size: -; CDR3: CASSQEVPGGADTQYF; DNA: TGCGCCAGCAGCCAAGAGGTCCCGGGAGGGGCAGATACGCAGTATTTT
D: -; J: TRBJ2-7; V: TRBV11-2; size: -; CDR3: CASSQTPQQYF; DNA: TGTGCCAGCAGCCAAACGCCCCAGCAGTACTTC
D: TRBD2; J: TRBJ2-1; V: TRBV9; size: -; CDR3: CASSPGGSYEQFF; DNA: TGTGCCAGCAGTCCGGGCGGGAGCTATGAGCAGTTCTTC
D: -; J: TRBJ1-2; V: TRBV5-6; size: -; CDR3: CASSPGSSYGYTF; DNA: TGTGCCAGCAGCCCTGGCAGTTCCTATGGCTACACCTTC
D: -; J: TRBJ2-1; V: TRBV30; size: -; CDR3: CAGDHGADEQFF; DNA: TGTGCCGGGGACCATGGGGCGGATGAGCAGTTCTTC
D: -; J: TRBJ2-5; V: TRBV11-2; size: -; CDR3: CASSSTGAPETQYF; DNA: TGTGCCAGCAGCTCCACGGGGGCCCCAGAGACCCAGTACTTC
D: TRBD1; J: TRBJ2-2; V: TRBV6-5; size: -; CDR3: CASSRGRTGELFF; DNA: TGTGCCAGCAGCAGGGGGCGGACCGGGGAGCTGTTTTTT
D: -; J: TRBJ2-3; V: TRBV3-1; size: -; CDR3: CASSQVWSAGTDTQYF; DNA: TGTGCCAGCAGCCAAGTATGGAGCGCCGGCACAGATACGCAGTATTTT
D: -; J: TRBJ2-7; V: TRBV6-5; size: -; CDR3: CATLRGPFPNEQYF; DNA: TGTGCCACTCTACGGGGCCCTTTCCCCAACGAGCAGTACTTC
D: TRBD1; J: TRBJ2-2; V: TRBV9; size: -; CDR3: CASSAHRGTGELFF; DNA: TGTGCCAGCAGCGCGCACAGGGGCACCGGGGAGCTGTTTTTT
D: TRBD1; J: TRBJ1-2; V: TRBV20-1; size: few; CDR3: CSAETGQNTF; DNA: TGCAGTGCTGAGACAGGGCAGAACACCTTC
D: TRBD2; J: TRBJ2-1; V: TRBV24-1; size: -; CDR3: CATSARREVYEQFF; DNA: TGTGCCACCAGTGCGCGGCGGGAGGTGTATGAGCAGTTCTTC
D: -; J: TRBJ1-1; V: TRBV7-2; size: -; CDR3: CASSPPDIDFEAFF; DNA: TGTGCCAGCAGCCCACCGGACATAGACTTTGAAGCTTTCTTT
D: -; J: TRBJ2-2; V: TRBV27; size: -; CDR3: CASSLQGSAGELFF; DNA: TGTGCCAGCAGTTTACAGGGTTCAGCCGGGGAGCTGTTTTTT
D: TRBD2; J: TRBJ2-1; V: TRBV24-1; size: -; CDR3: CATSDSGGLAGTNEQFF; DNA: TGTGCCACCAGTGACTCGGGCGGACTAGCGGGGACCAATGAGCAGTTCTTC
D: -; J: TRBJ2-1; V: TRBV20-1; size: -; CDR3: CSARDPTGYLGEQFF; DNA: TGCAGTGCTAGAGATCCTACCGGGTACCTAGGTGAGCAGTTCTTC
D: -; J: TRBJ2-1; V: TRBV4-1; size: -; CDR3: CASSQAASGEQFF; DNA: TGCGCCAGCAGCCAAGCCGCCTCCGGAGAGCAGTTCTTC
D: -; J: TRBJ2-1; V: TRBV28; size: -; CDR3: CASSLCSARGGNNEQFF; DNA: TGTGCCAGCAGTTTATGCAGTGCGAGGGGCGGGAACAATGAGCAGTTCTTC
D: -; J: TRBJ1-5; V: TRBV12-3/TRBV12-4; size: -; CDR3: CASSLSIYHQPQHF; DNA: TGTGCCAGCAGCCTCAGTATTTATCATCAGCCCCAGCATTTT
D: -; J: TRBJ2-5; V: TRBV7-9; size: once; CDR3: CASSLVRYSQETQYF; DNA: TGTGCCAGCAGCTTAGTGCGGTACTCCCAAGAGACCCAGTACTTC
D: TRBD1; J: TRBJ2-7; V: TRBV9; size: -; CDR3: CASSAGTDYEQYF; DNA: TGTGCCAGCAGCGCCGGGACAGATTACGAGCAGTACTTC
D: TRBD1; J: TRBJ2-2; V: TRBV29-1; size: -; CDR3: CSIRQGAYTGELFF; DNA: TGCAGCATCCGACAGGGGGCTTACACCGGGGAGCTGTTTTTT